These 7 T cell receptor beta chains came from one sample sequenced in a study of CD8 T cells in Susac syndrome (dated by TCRdb to between 2018 and 2020). The library was prepared using the immunoSEQ multiplex PCR assay. RNA was extracted using the RNeasy kit, and about 0.45 to 1 microgram was reverse transcribed with random hexamers. Clones were called with MiXCR by TCRdb after fastp trimmed the public reads at Q25, and only in-frame beta chains were retained. Rows with a matching CDR3 protein are joined into one entry that keeps the most common DNA and genes. Within this sample are about 100,000 distinct CDR3 sequences, with about 95% of them counted one time only. The top ten clonotypes cover 0.25% to 0.35% of the sample. The sample consisted of CD8+ T cells from PBMCs. The source is a human donor with Susac syndrome.

The chain recombines TRBV2 with TRBJ2-1; 9 nucleotides align to TRBD1. Germline V gives CDR1 SNHLY, CDR2 FYNNEI. The CDR3 loop spans 15 amino acids. V gave up 3 bases and J gave up 8 bases; unmatched junction bases: 8. CDR3 DNA: TGTGCCAGCAGTGATTGGGGACAGGGTTTGGATGAGCAGTTCTTC. Translating gives CASSDWGQGLDEQFF.

This chain connects TRBV15 to TRBJ2-5, with 7 bases matching TRBD2. The junction had 8 bases not matched to a gene; V was cut back by 4 bases and J by 3 bases. The germline CDR1 and CDR2 sequences are LNHNV and YYDKDF (reference sequence). This CDR3 comprises 15 residues. This CDR3 reads CATSTSQSGKETQYF. In DNA form, the CDR3 reads TGTGCCACCAGCACCTCACAAAGCGGGAAAGAGACCCAGTACTTC.

V gene TRBV19 combines with J gene TRBJ2-3, with D uncertain. The germline V and J ends were trimmed by 5 bases and 8 bases, with 8 bases remaining between them. The CDR3 covers 11 residues. Germline V gene data show CDR1 as LNHDA and CDR2 as SQIVND (reference sequence). The CDR3 nucleotides read TGTGCCAGTAGTCTCCGTGGTACGCAGTATTTT. It translates to CASSLRGTQYF.

This clonotype was detected only once. The gene calls are TRBV4-1 and TRBJ1-2; 9 nucleotides align to TRBD1. Germline-derived CDR1 and CDR2 are MGHRA and YSYEKL. This CDR3 has 14 residues. V was pared by 2 bases and J by 8 bases, with 6 bases of the junction left unmatched. CDR3 loop: CASSQFDRGEGYTF. CDR3 in DNA: TGCGCCAGCAGCCAATTCGACAGGGGGGAAGGCTACACCTTC.

V is TRBV4-1 and J is TRBJ2-7; unclear D gene. V was shortened by 3 bases and J by 3 bases, with 12 bases between the two germline ends. The CDR3 has 14 residues. Germline CDR1 is MGHRA and CDR2 is YSYEKL. CDR3 loop: CASSHPKRYYEQYF. Here the CDR3 DNA reads TGCGCCAGCAGCCATCCCAAGCGTTACTACGAGCAGTACTTC.

This chain connects TRBV9 to TRBJ2-2; D unclear. CDR3 length: 15 amino acids. CDR1 is SGDLS and CDR2 is YYNGEE in the germline V gene. With 4 bases removed from V and 3 bases from J, the gap between germline ends came to 13 bases. In DNA, the CDR3 is TGTGCCAGCAGCCCCAGATTGGTGGACACCGGGGAGCTGTTTTTT. It translates to CASSPRLVDTGELFF.

V and J are TRBV9 and TRBJ1-5; the D gene is possibly TRBD1 (6 bases). V lost 0 bases to trimming and J lost 9 bases, with 10 bases between them. Germline V gene lookup returns CDR1 SGDLS and CDR2 YYNGEE. This CDR3 region has 13 residues. The CDR3 here is CASSVADSLPQHF. The CDR3 nucleotides are TGTGCCAGCAGCGTAGCGGACAGCCTGCCCCAGCATTTT.